One and the same sample provided the 10 T cell receptor beta chains below, sequenced in a study of blood T cell repertoires in COVID-19. Sequencing was performed with immunoSEQ multiplex PCR; in TCRdb, only in-frame clones are kept and a portion is missing. This table holds roughly 170,000 clones, 84% found once. The sample taken for sequencing was PBMCs or T cells enriched from blood (not recorded which). These receptors were taken from a man aged 50 to 59 who had recovered from COVID-19.

The chain uses TRBV24-1 and TRBJ2-1; D gene uncertain. The CDR3 loop spans 13 amino acids. Per germline, CDR1 KGHDR and CDR2 SFDVKD. V lost 1 base, J lost 4 bases, and 4 bases lay in between. CDR3 region: CATSDFPYNEQFF. Written as DNA, the CDR3 is TGTGCCACCAGTGATTTCCCTTACAATGAGCAGTTCTTC.

The CDR3 loop reads CASSYGTGGEQYF. The DNA of the CDR3 is TGTGCCAGCAGTTACGGCACAGGGGGCGAGCAGTACTTC. The J gene is TRBJ2-7, the V gene TRBV6-5; the match to TRBD1 covers 8 bases. In germline, CDR1 is MNHEY, CDR2 SVGAGI. V was pared by 2 bases and J by 6 bases, with 3 bases of the junction left unmatched. CDR3 length: 13 amino acids.

The CDR3 DNA is TGTGCCAGCAGCCCGGGAGGTTTTAATAGACAGCCCCAGCATTTT. Its protein is CASSPGGFNRQPQHF. The chain joins TRBV5-8 to TRBJ1-5; D not certain. This CDR3 contains 15 residues. Germline loops: CDR1 SGHTS, CDR2 YDEGEE. Trimming left V 4 bases short and J 7 bases short, with 18 bases between.

The rearrangement uses TRBV19 and TRBJ2-3; possible D gene TRBD2, 7 bases. This CDR3 is 16 amino acids long. V was pared by 5 bases and J by 3 bases, with 18 bases between. Germline values: CDR1 LNHDA, CDR2 SQIVND (reference sequence). The CDR3 nucleotides read TGTGCCAGTAGTCCACTAGGGGGAGGGATAACAGATACGCAGTATTTT. It codes for CASSPLGGGITDTQYF.

The V and J genes are TRBV10-3 and TRBJ1-2, with 8 bases lining up with TRBD1. The germline V gene has CDR1 ENHRY and CDR2 SYGVKD. The CDR3 runs to 19 residues. The trim removed 4 bases at V and 4 bases at J, leaving 20 bases unmatched. The chain's CDR3 is CAISGSEYPGQGKGYGYTF. The CDR3 nucleotides are TGTGCCATCAGTGGAAGCGAGTACCCAGGACAGGGAAAAGGCTATGGCTACACCTTC.

The chain is built from TRBV10-3 and TRBJ1-5; TRBD1 might be the D (6 bases). With 8 bases removed from V and 3 bases from J, the gap between germline ends came to 14 bases. This CDR3 comprises 14 residues. CDR1 and CDR2 (germline): ENHRY, SYGVKD. The CDR3 DNA follows: TGTGCCATCTCGAAGGGGGGGAACAATCAGCCCCAGCATTTT. It yields the protein CAISKGGNNQPQHF.

This clone was seen only once. The chain recombines TRBV27 with TRBJ2-2; 10 nucleotides align to TRBD2. V trimming: 5 bases; J trimming: 5 bases; junction bases outside the gene matches: 2. The CDR3 spans 14 residues. Germline CDR1 is MNHEY and CDR2 is SMNVEV (reference sequence). Written as DNA, the CDR3 is TGTGCCAGCAGTCCGGGACTAGCGACCGGGGAGCTGTTTTTT. Protein product: CASSPGLATGELFF.

The genes are TRBV27 and TRBJ1-3; the match to TRBD1 covers 8 bases. This CDR3 spans 15 amino acids. Trimming took 5 bases from V and 2 from J; bases not matched to a gene: 5. Germline CDR1 and CDR2: MNHEY and SMNVEV (reference sequence). The CDR3 loop reads CASSPRGQAGNTIYF. In nucleotides, the CDR3 is TGTGCCAGCAGTCCCAGGGGGCAAGCTGGAAACACCATATATTTT.

The rearrangement joins TRBV10-3 to TRBJ2-7, with D perhaps TRBD1 (6 bases). The V gene lost 6 bases and the J gene lost 1 base, with 13 bases spanning the gap. Germline assignment: CDR1 ENHRY and CDR2 SYGVKD. This CDR3 contains 14 residues. The CDR3 sequence: CAIRNGQSSYEQYF. Written as DNA, the CDR3 is TGTGCCATCAGAAACGGACAGTCGTCCTACGAGCAGTACTTC.

This clone appeared once. This chain uses TRBV11-2 with TRBJ1-1; tentatively, D is TRBD1 (6 bases). Germline V gene lookup returns CDR1 SGHAT and CDR2 FQNNGV. V lost 8 bases, J lost 2 bases, and 12 bases lay in between. The CDR3 sequence is 13 residues long. In DNA, the CDR3 is TGTGCCAGCGCAGACAGGCCCAACACTGAAGCTTTCTTT. It yields the protein CASADRPNTEAFF.